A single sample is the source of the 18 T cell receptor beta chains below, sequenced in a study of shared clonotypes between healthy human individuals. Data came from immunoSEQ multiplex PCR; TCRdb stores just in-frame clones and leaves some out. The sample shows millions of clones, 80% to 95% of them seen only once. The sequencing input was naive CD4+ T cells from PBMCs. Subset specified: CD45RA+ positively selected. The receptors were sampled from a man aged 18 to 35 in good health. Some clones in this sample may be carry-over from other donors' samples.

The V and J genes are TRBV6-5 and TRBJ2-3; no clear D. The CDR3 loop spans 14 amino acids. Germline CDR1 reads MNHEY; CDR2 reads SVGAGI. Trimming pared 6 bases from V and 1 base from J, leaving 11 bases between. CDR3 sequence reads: CASSLDSGTDTQYF. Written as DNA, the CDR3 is TGTGCCAGCAGCCTAGACTCGGGCACAGATACGCAGTATTTT.

CDR3 DNA: TGTGCCATCAGTCGGAGTTCTGATAGAGAGACCCAGTACTTC. Its protein product is CAISRSSDRETQYF. The chain employs TRBV10-3 and TRBJ2-5; D is ambiguous. The V end was cut by 5 bases, the J end by 4 bases, with 14 bases between. CDR3 length: 14 residues. The V gene's germline CDR1 is ENHRY and CDR2 SYGVKD.

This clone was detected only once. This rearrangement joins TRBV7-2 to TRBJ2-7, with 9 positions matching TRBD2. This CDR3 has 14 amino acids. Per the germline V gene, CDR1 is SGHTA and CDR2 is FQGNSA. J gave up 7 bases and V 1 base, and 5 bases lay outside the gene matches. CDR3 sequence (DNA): TGTGCCAGCAGCTTAGGGGGCCTAGCGGGAGAGCAGTACTTC. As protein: CASSLGGLAGEQYF.

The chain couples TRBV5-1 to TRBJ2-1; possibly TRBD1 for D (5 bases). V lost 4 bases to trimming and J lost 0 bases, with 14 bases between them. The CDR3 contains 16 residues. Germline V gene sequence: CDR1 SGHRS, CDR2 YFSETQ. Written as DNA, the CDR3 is TGCGCCAGCAGCCTTCTGGTTGGGGCCTCCTACAATGAGCAGTTCTTC. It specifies CASSLLVGASYNEQFF.

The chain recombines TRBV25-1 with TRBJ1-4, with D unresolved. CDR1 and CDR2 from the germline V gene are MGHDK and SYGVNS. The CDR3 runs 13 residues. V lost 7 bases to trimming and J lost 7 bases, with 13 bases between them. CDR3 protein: CASINTETEKLFF. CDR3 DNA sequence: TGTGCCAGCATCAACACCGAAACTGAAAAACTGTTTTTT.

CDR3 sequence reads: CASSLGGKTGEQFF. Written as DNA, the CDR3 is TGTGCCAGCAGCTTGGGCGGGAAAACGGGTGAGCAGTTCTTC. The rearrangement links TRBV11-3 to TRBJ2-1, with D maybe TRBD2 (6 bases). The V gene's germline CDR1 is SGHNT and CDR2 YENEEA. The germline V and J ends were trimmed by 3 bases and 9 bases, with 15 bases remaining between them. This CDR3 comprises 14 residues.

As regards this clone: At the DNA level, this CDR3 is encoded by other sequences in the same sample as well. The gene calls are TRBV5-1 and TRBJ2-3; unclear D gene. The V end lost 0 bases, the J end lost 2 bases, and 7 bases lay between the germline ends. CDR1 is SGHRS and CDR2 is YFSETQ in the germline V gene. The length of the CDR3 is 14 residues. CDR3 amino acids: CASSLALVTDTQYF. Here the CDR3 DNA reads TGCGCCAGCAGCTTGGCTCTAGTCACAGATACGCAGTATTTT.

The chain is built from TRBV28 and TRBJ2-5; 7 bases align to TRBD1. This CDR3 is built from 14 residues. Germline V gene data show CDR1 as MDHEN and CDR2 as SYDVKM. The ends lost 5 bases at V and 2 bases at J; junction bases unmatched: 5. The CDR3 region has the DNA TGTGCCAGCAGTATAGGACAGGATCAAGAGACCCAGTACTTC. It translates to CASSIGQDQETQYF.

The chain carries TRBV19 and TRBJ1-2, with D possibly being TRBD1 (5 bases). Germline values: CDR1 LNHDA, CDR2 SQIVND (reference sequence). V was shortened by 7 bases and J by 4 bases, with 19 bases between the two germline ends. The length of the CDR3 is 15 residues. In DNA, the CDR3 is TGTGCCAGTAAATTCGGGGCGACATTGGCCTATGGCTACACCTTC. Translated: CASKFGATLAYGYTF.

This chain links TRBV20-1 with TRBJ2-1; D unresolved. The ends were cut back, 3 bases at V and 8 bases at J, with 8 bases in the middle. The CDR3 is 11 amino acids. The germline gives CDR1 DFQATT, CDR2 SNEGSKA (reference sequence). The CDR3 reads CSASGPYEQFF. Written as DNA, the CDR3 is TGCAGTGCTAGCGGGCCATATGAGCAGTTCTTC.

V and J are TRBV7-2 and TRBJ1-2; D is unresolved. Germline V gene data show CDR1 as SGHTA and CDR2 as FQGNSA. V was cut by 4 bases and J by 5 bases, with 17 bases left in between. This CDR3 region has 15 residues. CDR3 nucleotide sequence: TGTGCCAGCAGCTACGACCTTGCCCAAGGGTATGGCTACACCTTC. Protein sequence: CASSYDLAQGYGYTF.

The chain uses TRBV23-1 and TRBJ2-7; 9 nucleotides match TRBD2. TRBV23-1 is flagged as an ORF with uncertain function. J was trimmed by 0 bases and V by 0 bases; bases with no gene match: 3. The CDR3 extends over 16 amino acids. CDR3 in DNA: TGCGCCAGCAGTCAATCGGCGGGGGGGAGCTCCTACGAGCAGTACTTC. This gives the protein CASSQSAGGSSYEQYF.

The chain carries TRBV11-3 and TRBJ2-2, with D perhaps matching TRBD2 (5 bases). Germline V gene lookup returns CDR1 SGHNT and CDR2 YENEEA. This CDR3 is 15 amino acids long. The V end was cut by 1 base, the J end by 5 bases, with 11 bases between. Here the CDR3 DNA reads TGTGCCAGCAGCTTAGGAGATACGGGAACCGGGGAGCTGTTTTTT. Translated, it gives CASSLGDTGTGELFF.

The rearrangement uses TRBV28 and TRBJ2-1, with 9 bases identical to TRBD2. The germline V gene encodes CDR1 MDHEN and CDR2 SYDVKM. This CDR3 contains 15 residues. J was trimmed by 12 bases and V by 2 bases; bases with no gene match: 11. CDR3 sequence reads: CASSLRAGGKFVQFF. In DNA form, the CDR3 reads TGTGCCAGCAGTTTACGGGCGGGAGGGAAATTCGTGCAGTTCTTC.

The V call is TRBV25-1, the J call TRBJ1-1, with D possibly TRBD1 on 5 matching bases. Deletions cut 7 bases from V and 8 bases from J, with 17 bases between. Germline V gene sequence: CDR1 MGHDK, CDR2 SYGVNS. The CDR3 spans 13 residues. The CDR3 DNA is TGTGCCAGCACCCTAACAAGGGGCACCGAAGCTTTCTTT. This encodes CASTLTRGTEAFF.

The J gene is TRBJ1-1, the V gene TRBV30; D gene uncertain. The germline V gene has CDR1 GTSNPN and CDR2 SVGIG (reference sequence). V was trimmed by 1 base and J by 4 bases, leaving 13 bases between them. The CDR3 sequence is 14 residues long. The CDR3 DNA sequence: TGTGCCTGGAGTGCGGGATCACCTGGCACTGAAGCTTTCTTT. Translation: CAWSAGSPGTEAFF. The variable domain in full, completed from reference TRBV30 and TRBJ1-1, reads SQTIHQWPATLVQPVGSPLSLECTVEGTSNPNLYWYRQAAGRGLQLLFYSVGIGQISSEVPQNLSASRPQDRQFILSSKKLLLSDSGFYLCAWSAGSPGTEAFFGQGTRLTVV.

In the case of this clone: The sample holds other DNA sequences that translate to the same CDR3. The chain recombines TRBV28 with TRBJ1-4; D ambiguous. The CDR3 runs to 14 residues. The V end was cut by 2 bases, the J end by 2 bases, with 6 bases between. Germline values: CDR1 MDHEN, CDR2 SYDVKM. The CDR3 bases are TGTGCCAGCAGTTTAGAGCAGACTAATGAAAAACTGTTTTTT. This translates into CASSLEQTNEKLFF.

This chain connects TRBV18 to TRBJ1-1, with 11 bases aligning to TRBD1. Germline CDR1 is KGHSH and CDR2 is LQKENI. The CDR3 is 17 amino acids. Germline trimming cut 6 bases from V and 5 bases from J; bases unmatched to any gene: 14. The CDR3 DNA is TGTGCCAGCTCCCGGACAGGACAGGGGGCGCAGATGACTGAAGCTTTCTTT. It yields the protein CASSRTGQGAQMTEAFF.